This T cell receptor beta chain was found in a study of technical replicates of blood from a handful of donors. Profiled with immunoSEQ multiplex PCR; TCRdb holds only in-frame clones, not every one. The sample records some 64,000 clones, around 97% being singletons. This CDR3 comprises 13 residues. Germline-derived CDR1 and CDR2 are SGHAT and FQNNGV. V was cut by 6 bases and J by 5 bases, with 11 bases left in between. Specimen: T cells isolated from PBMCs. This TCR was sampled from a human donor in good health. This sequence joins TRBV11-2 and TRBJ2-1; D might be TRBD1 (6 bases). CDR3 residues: CASRIGGDNEQFF. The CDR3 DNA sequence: TGTGCCAGCAGAATAGGGGGTGACAATGAGCAGTTCTTC.